This is a list of T cell receptor beta chains from one sample in a study of T cells in Graves' hyperthyroidism and ophthalmopathy. TCRdb passed the multiplex PCR reads through MiXCR, listing each CDR3 protein once. Here the sample spans fewer than 600,000 distinct CDR3 sequences, roughly 15% being singletons. The sample taken for sequencing was blood. The receptors were sampled from a woman aged 40 to 50 with Graves' hyperthyroidism. CDR3s leave out the opening cysteine and the closing phenylalanine or tryptophan.

j_gene,len,v_gene,CDR3aa
TRBJ2-6,13,TRBV13,ASSDAGSGANVLT
TRBJ1-1,15,TRBV11-2,ASSLDRTGYTNTEAF
TRBJ1-6,15,TRBV7-9,ASSLEGPTGGNSPLH
TRBJ2-3,14,TRBV28,ASSLGSGSREDTQY
TRBJ1-2,14,TRBV20-1,SAREKGTAQPYGYT
TRBJ2-7,14,TRBV19,ASSIPTGGTSYEQY
TRBJ1-2,12,TRBV29-1,SASPSRGEDGYT
TRBJ2-7,16,TRBV6-2/TRBV6-3,ASSFDPSGDRGLYEQY
TRBJ2-1,14,TRBV6-8,ASSFFGTSGYNEQF
TRBJ2-7,13,TRBV27,ASSSGLAVSYEQY
TRBJ1-2,12,TRBV7-2,ASSLAYNPLGYT
TRBJ1-1,13,TRBV9,ASSTGGAESTEAF
TRBJ2-3,13,TRBV4-1,ASSQEVGVPDTQY
TRBJ2-7,10,TRBV13,ASSLYTYEQY
TRBJ2-3,14,TRBV5-1,ASSGTGADFTDTQY
TRBJ2-7,13,TRBV9,ASSAQQGRIYEQY
TRBJ1-1,13,TRBV5-1,ASSPTDRENTEAF
TRBJ2-1,14,TRBV27,ASSSTQLAGVYEQF
TRBJ1-2,9,TRBV19,ASTRGLGYT
TRBJ2-1,10,TRBV12-5,ASASGLVEQF
TRBJ1-5,13,TRBV12-3/TRBV12-4,ASRSNTGGNQPQH
TRBJ1-5,13,TRBV2,ASRPETGLNQPQH
TRBJ2-3,12,TRBV7-2,ASSLGVEADTQY
TRBJ1-2,12,TRBV5-1,ASSSGQGNYGYT
TRBJ2-2,13,TRBV5-1,ASKNVDLNTGELF
TRBJ2-3,10,TRBV2,ASNGDTNTQY
TRBJ2-3,15,TRBV18,ASSMGQGYGSADTQY
TRBJ2-5,11,TRBV2,ASSDDGLKTQY
TRBJ1-5,16,TRBV6-5,ASSYSSVRGGATEPQH
TRBJ1-2,13,TRBV28,ASSPPWTFSYGYT
TRBJ2-3,13,TRBV2,ASSEARSSTDTQY
TRBJ2-2,15,TRBV7-2,ASSLEIGRAHTGELF
TRBJ2-1,14,TRBV4-1,ASSQEGTSGYNEQF
TRBJ2-2,14,TRBV11-2,ASRSGLADLTGELF
TRBJ2-5,16,TRBV12-3/TRBV12-4,ASSLRVTRGQGQETQY
TRBJ1-1,13,TRBV7-2,ASSLEGGLNTEAF
TRBJ1-1,13,TRBV28,ASSYPPGVDTEAF
TRBJ1-2,11,TRBV29-1,SVFRKGVYGYT
TRBJ2-7,13,TRBV5-1,ASSLEGGWTYEQY
TRBJ2-1,14,TRBV28,ASSGAGGNSYNEQF
TRBJ2-1,11,TRBV7-2,ASSLGAGDEQF
TRBJ2-7,12,TRBV14,ASSNLGTGGEQY
TRBJ2-1,8,TRBV6-1,ALAWASRF
TRBJ1-5,15,TRBV19,ASSIDLGTYSNQPQH
TRBJ2-7,15,TRBV7-6,ASSPGLAGFSRGEQY